A single sample is the source of the 18 T cell receptor beta chains below, sequenced in a study of response to subunit inactivated influenza vaccine. TCRdb reanalysed the RT-PCR reads using MiXCR and keeps one entry per CDR3 protein. The profile shows around 530,000 distinct CDR3 sequences, 16% of them singletons. The input for sequencing was CD4+ T cells sorted from PBMCs, taken approximately 25 months after vaccination. These receptors were collected from a man aged 45-69 years who received an inactivated influenza vaccine.

The rearrangement joins TRBV27 to TRBJ2-5; D is tentatively TRBD1 or TRBD2 (7 bases each). The CDR3 totals 15 residues. Trimming took 11 bases from V and 2 from J, leaving 21 bases between them. CDR1 MNHEY and CDR2 SMNVEV come from the germline V gene (reference sequence). CDR3 DNA sequence: TGTGCCCAGGGGGGGGCGCTTCCCCAACAAGAGACCCAGTACTTC. It yields the protein CAQGGALPQQETQYF.

This clonotype was found a few times. The chain recombines TRBV12-3 or TRBV12-4 with TRBJ2-1, with unresolved D. CDR3 length: 15 residues. Trimming stripped 2 bases from V and 0 bases from J, with 8 bases between. The CDR3 DNA reads as TGTGCCAGCAGTTTATACGGGCTCTCCTACAATGAGCAGTTCTTC. Translated, it gives CASSLYGLSYNEQFF.

This clonotype came up many times. The chain combines TRBV20-1 with TRBJ2-2, with 10 bases that match TRBD2. V lost 3 bases and J lost 5; bases outside the gene matches: 9. This CDR3 has 16 amino acids. CDR1 DFQATT and CDR2 SNEGSKA come from the germline V gene (reference sequence). CDR3 protein: CSASTSGILGTGELFF. The DNA for the CDR3 is TGCAGTGCTAGTACTAGCGGGATCCTCGGTACCGGGGAGCTGTTTTTT.

This clonotype was detected ten times or more. The V call is TRBV12-3 or TRBV12-4, the J call TRBJ2-7; 10 bases are shared with TRBD1. The CDR3 runs 15 residues. With V trimmed by 4 bases and J by 2 bases, 5 bases remained unmatched. CDR3 in DNA: TGTGCCAGCAGTTCCCGGACAGGGGGTACCTACGAGCAGTACTTC. Encoded protein: CASSSRTGGTYEQYF.

The chain uses TRBV4-3 and TRBJ2-3; TRBD1 or TRBD2 may be the D gene (5 bases each). CDR1 and CDR2 (germline): LGHNA, YSLEER. CDR3 length: 15 amino acids. The V gene lost 0 bases and the J gene lost 4 bases, with 11 bases spanning the gap. This chain's CDR3 is CASSQEAGRADTQYF. In DNA form, the CDR3 reads TGCGCCAGCAGCCAAGAGGCAGGGCGGGCAGATACGCAGTATTTT.

This clonotype was recorded at least ten times. Here the CDR3 reads CASSKARSRSYNEQFF. The CDR3 DNA sequence: TGTGCCAGCAGCAAGGCCCGATCTAGGTCCTACAATGAGCAGTTCTTC. This sequence joins TRBV5-8 and TRBJ2-1; D call uncertain. Between the trimmed V and J ends, which lost 4 bases and 1 base, there was a span of 15 bases. CDR1 and CDR2 (germline): SGHTS, YDEGEE. There are 16 residues in the CDR3.

CDR3 protein: CASRSLMLDMNTEAFF. The CDR3 DNA is TGTGCCAGCAGGTCACTCATGTTGGACATGAACACTGAAGCTTTCTTT. The chain carries TRBV6-5 and TRBJ1-1, with D possibly matching TRBD1 (5 bases). Germline assignment: CDR1 MNHEY and CDR2 SVGAGI. Deletions cut 6 bases from V and 0 bases from J, with 17 bases between. The CDR3 length is 16 residues.

The rearrangement links TRBV4-3 to TRBJ2-1; 7 bases fit TRBD2. Germline trimming cut 0 bases from V and 7 bases from J; bases unmatched to any gene: 3. CDR1 is LGHNA, CDR2 YSLEER, per germline. The CDR3 is 14 residues long. The CDR3 DNA reads TGCGCCAGCAGCCAAGACCCTAGCGGAAATGAGCAGTTCTTC. Residues: CASSQDPSGNEQFF.

The chain combines TRBV23-1 with TRBJ1-4; no definite D call. TRBV23-1 qualifies as an ORF whose function is uncertain. The V end was cut by 0 bases, the J end by 10 bases, with 36 bases between. The CDR3 has 22 residues. The CDR3 DNA sequence: TGCGCCAGCAGTCAATCGAGTGCTCCTGGGAGTTGCGTAGTCCGACCCGGAGGAAAACTGTTTTTT. Residues: CASSQSSAPGSCVVRPGGKLFF.

This clonotype has at least ten counts. This CDR3 is CASSLILAGGNNEQFF. Here the CDR3 DNA reads TGCGCCAGCAGCTTGATACTAGCGGGAGGGAACAATGAGCAGTTCTTC. The chain joins TRBV5-1 to TRBJ2-1, with 13 positions matching TRBD2. Germline CDR1 and CDR2: SGHRS and YFSETQ. This CDR3 is 16 amino acids long. V lost 1 base to trimming and J lost 5 bases; unmatched junction nucleotides: 3. The whole variable domain, filled in from reference TRBV5-1 and TRBJ2-1, reads KAGVTQTPRYLIKTRGQQVTLSCSPISGHRSVSWYQQTPGQGLQFLFEYFSETQRNKGNFPGRFSGRQFSNSRSEMNVSTLELGDSALYLCASSLILAGGNNEQFFGPGTRLTVL.

This clonotype has only a few counts. The chain is built from TRBV7-8 and TRBJ2-1; 9 nucleotides line up with TRBD2. Germline lookup yields CDR1 SGHVS and CDR2 FQNEAQ. The CDR3 is 18 amino acids. Germline trimming cut 5 bases from V and 6 bases from J; bases unmatched to any gene: 17. The CDR3 sequence is CASSLITNVLAGSNEQFF. The CDR3, as DNA: TGTGCCAGCAGCCTAATTACTAACGTGCTAGCGGGAAGCAATGAGCAGTTCTTC.

In this sample, this clonotype turned up a few times. The chain recombines TRBV12-3 or TRBV12-4 with TRBJ2-2, with D uncertain. The CDR3 runs 14 residues. Deletions cut 5 bases from V and 5 bases from J, with 12 bases between. The DNA for the CDR3 is TGTGCCAGCAGTGGGGAAAGTAGGACCGGGGAGCTGTTTTTT. This codes for CASSGESRTGELFF.

This clonotype came up many times. CDR3 sequence reads: CASSLSGGAGELFF. The CDR3 nucleotides read TGTGCCAGCAGTTTGAGCGGGGGGGCCGGGGAGCTGTTTTTT. The rearrangement uses TRBV12-3 or TRBV12-4 and TRBJ2-2; 10 bases are a match to TRBD2. V shed 3 bases, J shed 6 bases, and the junction held 1 base outside the gene matches. The CDR3 extends over 14 amino acids.

The rearrangement joins TRBV4-2 to TRBJ2-3; D unclear. CDR3 length: 14 amino acids. V lost 1 base to trimming and J lost 1 base, with 6 bases between them. CDR1 is LGHNA and CDR2 is YNFKEQ in the germline V gene. The CDR3 sequence is CASSQVSGTDTQYF. The DNA for the CDR3 is TGTGCCAGCAGCCAAGTCAGCGGCACAGATACGCAGTATTTT.

V usage is TRBV25-1 and J usage is TRBJ2-3; 9 nucleotides line up with TRBD2. Per germline, CDR1 MGHDK and CDR2 SYGVNS. The junction had 8 bases not matched to a gene; V was cut back by 2 bases and J by 5 bases. The CDR3 covers 16 residues. CDR3 bases: TGTGCCAGCAGTGAAGTTGGCGGGAGGGCCAGAGATACGCAGTATTTT. Protein sequence: CASSEVGGRARDTQYF.

This clonotype was seen repeatedly, ten times or more. This rearrangement joins TRBV7-2 to TRBJ2-7; TRBD2 might be the D (6 bases). CDR1 SGHTA and CDR2 FQGNSA come from the germline V gene. This CDR3 contains 17 residues. The V gene lost 3 bases and the J gene lost 1 base, with 19 bases spanning the gap. DNA of the CDR3: TGTGCCAGCAGCTTTCGGGGAACAGCGGGCCCGTCCTACGAGCAGTACTTC. Amino acid sequence: CASSFRGTAGPSYEQYF.

This clonotype was seen at least ten times. The V gene is TRBV4-3, the J gene TRBJ2-4; 12 bases match TRBD2. Per germline, CDR1 LGHNA and CDR2 YSLEER. The CDR3 contains 20 residues. After removal of 3 bases from V and 0 bases from J, the junction contained 12 bases not matched to a gene. The CDR3 coding sequence is TGCGCCAGCAGCCAGTCGTGGACTAGCGGGACACGATTAGCCAAAAACATTCAGTACTTC. Its translation: CASSQSWTSGTRLAKNIQYF.

The CDR3 is CASSLSRTNTEAFF. In DNA form, the CDR3 reads TGTGCCAGCAGTTTATCTAGGACAAACACTGAAGCTTTCTTT. This chain uses TRBV12-3 or TRBV12-4 with TRBJ1-1; weak D call: TRBD1 (5 bases). The CDR3 sequence is 14 residues long. Trimming removed 2 bases from V and 2 bases from J, with 9 bases in between.